The clone carrying this TCR beta chain has more than one count but fewer than ten. Its antigen is unknown. These data are taken from a study of Graves' ophthalmopathy and Graves' hyperthyroidism. General study findings and limits: Blood repertoires reportedly contained most expanded thyroid clonotypes above 0.001 frequency.

Trimming removed 6 bases from V and 8 bases from J; junction bases left unmatched: 6. Germline CDR1 is MNHNY and CDR2 is SVGAGI (reference sequence). CDR3 size: 12 residues. Scientists amplified the TCR beta CDR3 regions from RNA transcripts. The authors performed first-round RT-PCR with HTBI primers and then a second-round multiplex PCR. TCRdb re-called the multiplex PCR reads through MiXCR, storing one row per CDR3 protein. The table lists over a million distinct CDR3 sequences, roughly 35% of them singletons. This clonotype was sampled from an adult man with Graves' hyperthyroidism. Sequencing used peripheral blood or thyroid tissue (not recorded which). V and J are TRBV6-6 and TRBJ1-1, with TRBD1 identical over 7 bases. CDR3 residues: CASREQGIEAFF. The CDR3 DNA reads TGTGCCAGCAGAGAACAGGGGATAGAAGCTTTCTTT.